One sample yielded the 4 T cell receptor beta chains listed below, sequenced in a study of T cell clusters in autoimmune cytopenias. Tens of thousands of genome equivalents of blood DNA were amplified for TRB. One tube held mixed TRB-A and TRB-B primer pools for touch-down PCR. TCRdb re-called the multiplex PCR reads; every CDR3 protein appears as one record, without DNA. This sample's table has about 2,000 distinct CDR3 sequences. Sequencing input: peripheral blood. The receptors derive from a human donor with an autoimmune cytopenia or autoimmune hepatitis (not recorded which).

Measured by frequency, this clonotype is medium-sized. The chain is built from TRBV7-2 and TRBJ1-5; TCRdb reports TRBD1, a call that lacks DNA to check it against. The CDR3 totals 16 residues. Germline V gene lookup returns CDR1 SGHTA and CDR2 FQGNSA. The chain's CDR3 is CASSLVSNVGNQPQHF.

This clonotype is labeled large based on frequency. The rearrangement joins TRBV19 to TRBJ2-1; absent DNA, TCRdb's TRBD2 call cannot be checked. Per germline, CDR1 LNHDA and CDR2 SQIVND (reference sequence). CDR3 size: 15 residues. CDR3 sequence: CASSIALAGTHEQFF. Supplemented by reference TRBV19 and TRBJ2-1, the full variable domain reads DGGITQSPKYLFRKEGQNVTLSCEQNLNHDAMYWYRQDPGQGLRLIYYSQIVNDFQKGDIAEGYSVSREKKESFPLTVTSAQKNPTAFYLCASSIALAGTHEQFFGPGTRLTVL.

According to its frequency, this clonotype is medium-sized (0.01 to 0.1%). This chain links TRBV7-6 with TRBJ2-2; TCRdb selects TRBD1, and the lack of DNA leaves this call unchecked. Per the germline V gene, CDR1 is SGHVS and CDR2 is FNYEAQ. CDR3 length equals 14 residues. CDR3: CASSLGQGSGELFF. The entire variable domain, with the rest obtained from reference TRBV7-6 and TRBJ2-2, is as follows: GAGVSQSPRYKVTKRGQDVALRCDPISGHVSLYWYRQALGQGPEFLTYFNYEAQQDKSGLPNDRFSAERPEGSISTLTIQRTEQRDSAMYRCASSLGQGSGELFFGEGSRLTVL.

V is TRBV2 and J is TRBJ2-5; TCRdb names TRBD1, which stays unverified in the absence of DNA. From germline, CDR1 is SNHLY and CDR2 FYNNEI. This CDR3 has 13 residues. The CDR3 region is CASSRGRQETQYF.